A single sample is the source of the 16 T cell receptor beta chains below, sequenced in a study of cytomegalovirus exposure and HLA in healthy donors. The PCR was carried out with 60 Vbeta primers and 13 Jbeta primers. Sequencing was performed with immunoSEQ multiplex PCR; in TCRdb, only in-frame clones are kept and a portion is missing. The profile shows tens of thousands of clones, 64% of them singletons. The sequenced material came from PBMCs. The receptors shown here come from a human donor in good health.

The genes are TRBV6-1 and TRBJ2-7; a possible D gene is TRBD2 (6 bases). Germline lookup yields CDR1 MNHNS and CDR2 SASEGT. Trimming left V 3 bases short and J 3 bases short, with 9 bases between. This CDR3 is built from 13 residues. CDR3 sequence: CASSEVSGYEQYF. The CDR3 DNA sequence: TGTGCCAGCAGTGAGGTTAGCGGCTACGAGCAGTACTTC.

The chain recombines TRBV4-3 with TRBJ1-2; D remains ambiguous. V was clipped by 1 base and J by 0 bases, with 12 bases between them. The CDR3 covers 16 residues. In germline, CDR1 is LGHNA, CDR2 YSLEER. CDR3 sequence reads: CASSQAVLGANYGYTF. Here the CDR3 DNA reads TGCGCCAGCAGCCAAGCCGTCCTGGGAGCTAACTATGGCTACACCTTC.

This clone was seen a handful of times. The chain links TRBV5-1 to TRBJ1-1; the match to TRBD1 covers 7 bases. V shed 4 bases and J 0 bases; nucleotides not matched to a gene: 9. CDR1 SGHRS and CDR2 YFSETQ come from the germline V gene. This CDR3 has 16 residues. In DNA, the CDR3 is TGCGCCAGCAGCCAAGTTTTGGACAGGTTGAACACTGAAGCTTTCTTT. Translating it yields CASSQVLDRLNTEAFF.

The genes are TRBV5-1 and TRBJ1-2; 9 nucleotides line up with TRBD1. The junction had 6 bases not matched to a gene; V was cut back by 4 bases and J by 8 bases. CDR3 length: 13 residues. Germline V lookup: CDR1 SGHRS, CDR2 YFSETQ. This CDR3 reads CASSHPTGGGYTF. CDR3 DNA: TGCGCCAGCAGCCACCCGACAGGGGGGGGCTACACCTTC.

The CDR3 bases are TGCAGCGCCACGGGGGTTTGGACAGATACGCAGTATTTT. Translated: CSATGVWTDTQYF. J is TRBJ2-3 and V is TRBV29-1, with D tentatively TRBD2 (6 bases). The germline CDR1 and CDR2 sequences are SQVTM and ANQGSEA. V was shortened by 7 bases and J by 3 bases, with 14 bases between the two germline ends. The CDR3 runs to 13 residues.

The chain combines TRBV6-6 with TRBJ1-1, with no clear D. The CDR3 spans 14 residues. Trimming removed 6 bases from V and 0 bases from J, with 11 bases in between. Germline V gene lookup returns CDR1 MNHNY and CDR2 SVGAGI (reference sequence). CDR3 nucleotide sequence: TGTGCCAGCAGCGTGGGCAGGTTGAACACTGAAGCTTTCTTT. This codes for CASSVGRLNTEAFF.

The rearrangement joins TRBV5-8 to TRBJ1-5, with TRBD1 matching 7 bases. The CDR3 runs 17 residues. The germline V gene has CDR1 SGHTS and CDR2 YDEGEE. With V trimmed by 4 bases and J by 3 bases, 13 bases remained unmatched. This CDR3 is CASSPLFRQGPNQPQHF. The DNA for the CDR3 is TGTGCCAGCAGCCCTCTGTTTCGACAGGGACCCAATCAGCCCCAGCATTTT.

Here the CDR3 reads CASSRGVNTEAFF. In DNA form, the CDR3 reads TGTGCCAGCAGTCGGGGGGTGAACACTGAAGCTTTCTTT. The chain uses TRBV6-5 and TRBJ1-1; possibly TRBD1 for D (5 bases). The germline V gene has CDR1 MNHEY and CDR2 SVGAGI. This CDR3 is built from 13 residues. Trimming shortened V by 5 bases and J by 0 bases, and 7 bases separated the two germline ends.

V and J are TRBV12-5 and TRBJ2-1; 7 bases agree with TRBD2. Germline CDR1 is LGHNT and CDR2 is FRNRAP. CDR3 length equals 15 residues. Unmatched junction bases numbered 7, after V lost 1 base and J lost 7 bases. CDR3 sequence: CASGLGEPGGNEQFF. Written as DNA, the CDR3 is TGTGCTAGTGGTTTGGGGGAGCCCGGGGGGAATGAGCAGTTCTTC.

The chain links TRBV7-2 to TRBJ2-5; 8 nucleotides line up with TRBD2. Germline assignment: CDR1 SGHTA and CDR2 FQGNSA. The CDR3 has 15 amino acids. Trimming cost V 1 base and J 7 bases; bases outside gene matches: 8. CDR3 DNA sequence: TGTGCCAGCAGCTTAGTTCAGCGGGGGACCGGGACCCAGTACTTC. Translated: CASSLVQRGTGTQYF. Full variable domain (missing parts from reference TRBV7-2 and TRBJ2-5): GAGVSQSPSNKVTEKGKDVELRCDPISGHTALYWYRQSLGQGLEFLIYFQGNSAPDKSGLPSDRFSAERTGGSVSTLTIQRTQQEDSAVYLCASSLVQRGTGTQYFGPGTRLLVL.

This clone was found a few times. The chain links TRBV7-2 to TRBJ1-2; TRBD1 is a possible D gene (6 bases). Germline V gives CDR1 SGHTA, CDR2 FQGNSA. V lost 5 bases to trimming and J lost 5 bases, with 18 bases between them. The CDR3 consists of 15 residues. The CDR3 nucleotides read TGTGCCAGCAGCCCAAACCGGGGGGCGCGGTATGGCTACACCTTC. Translated: CASSPNRGARYGYTF.

This clone was seen a handful of times. The junction shows a germline mismatch at one end, possibly a read error. The chain recombines TRBV7-9 with TRBJ2-5, with TRBD1 matching over 7 bases. Looked up from germline, CDR1 is SEHNR and CDR2 is FQNEAQ (reference sequence). The CDR3 is 15 residues long. CDR3 in DNA: TGTGCCAGCAGCCCACTGGGACAGTCACAAGAGGCCCAGTACTTC. It encodes CASSPLGQSQEAQYF.

The chain links TRBV7-3 to TRBJ1-1, with 8 nucleotides matching TRBD1. Trimming took 2 bases from V and 9 from J; bases not matched to a gene: 5. There are 13 residues in the CDR3. From germline, CDR1 is SGHTA and CDR2 FQGTGA. The CDR3 sequence: CASSLGQGNKAFF. CDR3 bases: TGTGCCAGCAGCTTAGGACAGGGCAATAAAGCTTTCTTT.

The rearrangement links TRBV5-5 to TRBJ1-4, with TRBD1 identical over 8 bases. V shed 2 bases, J shed 8 bases, and the junction held 23 bases outside the gene matches. The CDR3 sequence is 20 residues long. Germline CDR1 SGHKS, CDR2 YYEKEE (reference sequence). For the CDR3, the DNA is TGTGCCAGCAGCTTCCCCCGCCCACAGGGGGATTTTCGACGCAGAGAAAAACTGTTTTTT. It yields the protein CASSFPRPQGDFRRREKLFF.

CDR3 coding DNA: TGCGCCAGCAGCCAAGCGGGACAGGGGGCCGGGGAGCTGTTTTTT. It yields the protein CASSQAGQGAGELFF. The chain recombines TRBV4-3 with TRBJ2-2; 11 nucleotides align to TRBD1. The ends lost 1 base at V and 6 bases at J; junction bases unmatched: 1. In germline, CDR1 is LGHNA, CDR2 YSLEER. The CDR3 loop spans 15 amino acids.

In its sample, this clone was seen a few times. CDR3: CASSGGAKREQFF. CDR3 in DNA: TGTGCCAGCAGCGGGGGGGCCAAACGGGAGCAGTTCTTC. The rearrangement uses TRBV7-2 and TRBJ2-1, with D possibly being TRBD2 (7 bases). Germline CDR1 is SGHTA and CDR2 is FQGNSA. This CDR3 region has 13 residues. V lost 5 bases to trimming and J lost 10 bases, with 15 bases between them.